The rows below give T cell receptor beta chains drawn from one sample of a study of molecular identifiers for immune sequencing clone quantification. TCRdb fed the PCR reads into MiXCR, producing one record per CDR3 protein. This sample has over 50,000 distinct CDR3 sequences, with around 33% found just once. Sequenced sample: naive CD8+ T cells from blood, with Jurkat cell RNA spiked in. The receptors here all came from a human donor in good health. Some libraries in this study had Jurkat cell RNA spiked in. The CDR3 runs from the conserved cysteine through the conserved F or W. The D gene is left open where the match is weak. Some rows mark clone size as missing; the rest say once, few, many or name a class of expanded clone.

d_gene	j_gene	abundance	len	v_gene	CDR3aa	CDR3nt
TRBD2	TRBJ2-1	few	17	TRBV6-5	CASSHGLAGVSYNEQFF	TGTGCCAGCAGCCATGGACTAGCGGGAGTATCCTACAATGAGCAGTTCTTC
NA	TRBJ2-6	NA	18	TRBV28	CASSSMIQGTAGANVLTF	TGTGCCAGCAGTTCGATGATACAGGGTACCGCTGGGGCCAACGTCCTGACTTTC
NA	TRBJ1-3	NA	15	TRBV19	CASSMGAFSGNTINF	TGTGCCAGTAGTATGGGGGCCTTCTCTGGAAACACCATAAATTTT
TRBD1	TRBJ2-3	NA	16	TRBV6-5	CASSYTRQGGSDTQYF	TGTGCCAGCAGTTACACGAGACAGGGGGGTTCAGATACGCAGTATTTT
NA	TRBJ1-5	NA	14	TRBV5-3	CACSLEGSNQPQHF	TGTGCCTGCAGCTTGGAGGGTAGCAATCAGCCCCAGCATTTT
NA	TRBJ1-4	few	16	TRBV6-5	CASSPLWGGGNEKLFF	TGTGCCAGCAGTCCCCTTTGGGGGGGCGGTAATGAAAAACTGTTTTTT
NA	TRBJ2-2	NA	17	TRBV6-2/TRBV6-3	CASSYLISSRATGELFF	TGTGCCAGCAGTTACCTGATTTCTTCGCGGGCCACCGGGGAGCTGTTTTTT
NA	TRBJ1-1	NA	15	TRBV27	CASRTTPAANTEAFF	TGTGCCAGCCGAACAACGCCGGCGGCGAACACTGAAGCTTTCTTT
TRBD1	TRBJ1-2	NA	15	TRBV6-1	CASSQWGGGNYGYTF	TGTGCCAGCAGTCAATGGGGAGGGGGCAACTATGGCTACACCTTC
TRBD1	TRBJ1-5	few	14	TRBV19	CASNDRVDNQPQHF	TGTGCCAGTAATGACAGGGTAGATAATCAGCCCCAGCATTTT
NA	TRBJ2-7	few	13	TRBV4-1	CASSLNPFYEQYF	TGCGCCAGCAGCCTCAACCCGTTCTACGAGCAGTACTTC
NA	TRBJ2-3	NA	13	TRBV13	CASSPSSTDTQYF	TGTGCCAGCAGCCCCAGTAGCACAGATACGCAGTATTTT
NA	TRBJ1-1	few	13	TRBV10-3	CAISEPMQTEAFF	TGTGCCATCAGTGAGCCCATGCAAACTGAAGCTTTCTTT
NA	TRBJ1-1	once	13	TRBV7-9	CASLSGASTVAFF	TGTGCCAGCTTGTCAGGGGCATCCACTGTAGCTTTCTTT
TRBD2	TRBJ2-1	NA	15	TRBV12-3/TRBV12-4	CASRPVTSSYNEEFF	TGTGCCAGCAGGCCCGTGACTAGCTCCTACAATGAGGAGTTCTTC
NA	TRBJ2-3	NA	16	TRBV10-1	CASSESTGSVVDTQYF	TGCGCCAGCAGTGAGTCGACGGGTAGCGTTGTAGATACGCAGTATTTT
NA	TRBJ1-4	medium-sized	12	TRBV29-1	CSVDLGQEKLFF	TGCAGCGTTGATCTAGGCCAAGAAAAACTGTTTTTT
NA	TRBJ2-3	NA	14	TRBV3-1	CASRTAGSTDTQYF	TGTGCCAGCAGAACAGCGGGTAGCACAGATACGCAGTATTTT
TRBD1	TRBJ1-6	NA	13	TRBV6-2/TRBV6-3	CASRDRGLAPLHF	TGTGCCAGCCGGGACAGGGGGCTGGCACCTCTCCACTTT
NA	TRBJ2-6	NA	17	TRBV2	CASRAAASPSGANVLTF	TGTGCCAGCAGGGCAGCGGCTAGCCCCTCTGGGGCCAACGTCCTGACTTTC
TRBD2	TRBJ2-1	few	18	TRBV19	CASTIQGGLAGFGNEQFF	TGTGCCAGTACCATCCAAGGGGGTCTAGCGGGATTTGGGAATGAGCAGTTCTTC
NA	TRBJ2-3	many	13	TRBV10-3	CAISEAMGETQYF	TGTGCCATCAGTGAAGCGATGGGAGAAACGCAGTATTTT
NA	TRBJ2-5	many	16	TRBV19	CASSSRQVLYKETQYF	TGTGCCAGTAGTTCCCGACAGGTCCTATACAAAGAGACCCAGTACTTC
NA	TRBJ2-7	NA	11	TRBV2	CASSEGNEQYF	TGTGCCAGCAGTGAGGGGAATGAGCAGTACTTC
TRBD2	TRBJ2-5	medium-sized	13	TRBV29-1	CSVGLAAQETQYF	TGCAGCGTTGGACTAGCAGCTCAAGAGACCCAGTACTTC
NA	TRBJ2-5	many	14	TRBV7-8	CASSEGGTGETQYF	TGTGCCAGCAGCGAAGGGGGGACTGGGGAGACCCAGTACTTC
TRBD2	TRBJ2-3	few	19	TRBV7-9	CASTILHRREGPGFDTQYF	TGTGCCAGCACCATTCTTCACAGGCGGGAGGGCCCCGGTTTTGATACGCAGTATTTT
NA	TRBJ2-5	few	16	TRBV5-6	CASRSSEFGQLGTQYF	TGTGCCAGCAGGTCGTCGGAGTTCGGACAATTAGGGACCCAGTACTTC
NA	TRBJ1-5	many	14	TRBV28	CASSRINSNQPQHF	TGTGCCAGCAGTCGAATCAATAGCAATCAGCCCCAGCATTTT
NA	TRBJ2-7	few	12	TRBV5-3	CASSSGTSHVNF	TGTGCCAGCAGCTCCGGGACTTCTCATGTTAACTTC
NA	TRBJ2-7	many	15	TRBV5-1	CASSPKHRGNYEQYF	TGCGCCAGCAGCCCTAAACACCGGGGGAACTACGAGCAGTACTTC
NA	TRBJ2-3	NA	15	TRBV27	CASSLSGDLTDTQYF	TGTGCCAGCAGTTTGTCGGGGGACCTCACAGATACGCAGTATTTT
NA	TRBJ2-5	few	14	TRBV28	CASTETGPQETQYF	TGTGCCAGCACCGAGACAGGACCCCAAGAGACCCAGTACTTC
TRBD2	TRBJ2-3	few	18	TRBV9	CASSSPSGLAGPTDTQYF	TGTGCCAGCAGCTCCCCAAGTGGATTAGCGGGACCCACAGATACGCAGTATTTT
TRBD1	TRBJ2-7	few	14	TRBV18	CASSPPGQGYEQYF	TGTGCCAGCTCACCACCGGGACAGGGCTACGAGCAGTACTTC
TRBD2	TRBJ2-3	NA	15	TRBV28	CASSLWAGGEDTQYF	TGTGCCAGCAGTTTATGGGCGGGAGGGGAAGATACGCAGTATTTT
TRBD1	TRBJ1-1	many	14	TRBV3-1	CASSRTGEGTEAFF	TGTGCCAGCAGCCGGACAGGGGAAGGCACTGAAGCTTTCTTT
NA	TRBJ1-2	NA	15	TRBV9	CASSPTSGTPGGYTF	TGTGCCAGCAGCCCTACGTCCGGGACGCCTGGGGGCTACACCTTC
TRBD1	TRBJ1-5	many	15	TRBV6-5	CASRQTGGGNQPQHF	TGTGCCAGCAGACAGACAGGGGGCGGCAATCAGCCCCAGCATTTT
TRBD2	TRBJ2-1	NA	15	TRBV7-8	CASSPRVAGKYEQFF	TGTGCCAGCAGCCCCCGGGTAGCGGGAAAATATGAGCAGTTCTTC
NA	TRBJ2-7	few	12	TRBV5-4	CASSLHPYEQYF	TGTGCCAGCAGCTTGCATCCCTACGAGCAGTACTTC
NA	TRBJ2-3	NA	17	TRBV27	CASARSPVPRGTDTQYF	TGTGCCAGCGCCCGGAGTCCCGTCCCAAGAGGCACAGATACGCAGTATTTT
NA	TRBJ1-6	many	14	TRBV5-6	CASSLGTGISPLHF	TGTGCCAGCAGCTTGGGAACAGGGATCTCACCCCTCCACTTT
NA	TRBJ1-4	many	14	TRBV7-9	CASSLEAPSGILFF	TGTGCCAGCAGCTTAGAGGCCCCCTCGGGGATACTGTTTTTT
NA	TRBJ2-7	NA	14	TRBV6-5	CASRFTGTSAEQYF	TGTGCCAGCAGGTTCACCGGGACAAGCGCCGAGCAGTACTTC
NA	TRBJ2-3	NA	14	TRBV29-1	CSVVEGISPDTQYF	TGCAGCGTTGTCGAGGGGATATCCCCAGATACGCAGTATTTT
NA	TRBJ2-1	many	12	TRBV12-3/TRBV12-4	CASTSLGGGPHF	TGTGCCAGCACTTCTCTCGGAGGGGGGCCTCACTTC
TRBD1	TRBJ1-2	many	14	TRBV29-1	CSVERTGAGYGYTF	TGCAGCGTTGAACGGACAGGGGCAGGCTATGGCTACACCTTC
TRBD2	TRBJ2-3	NA	16	TRBV28	CASSLELAGRSDTQYF	TGTGCTAGCAGTTTAGAACTAGCGGGCCGCTCAGATACGCAGTATTTT
NA	TRBJ1-5	few	14	TRBV28	CASRRGLPDQPQHF	TGTGCCAGCAGGAGGGGCTTACCTGATCAGCCCCAGCATTTT
TRBD1	TRBJ2-6	NA	15	TRBV13	CASCFTGAGANVQTF	TGTGCCAGCTGCTTCACAGGGGCTGGGGCCAACGTCCAGACTTTC
NA	TRBJ2-7	NA	13	TRBV20-1	CSAKRQASYEQYF	TGCAGTGCTAAGAGGCAGGCCTCCTACGAGCAGTACTTC